Listed below are T cell receptor beta chains from one sample, sequenced in a study of CD8 T cells in ankylosing spondylitis. TCRdb re-called the 5' RACE reads with MiXCR, one entry per CDR3 protein. The sample shows more than 250,000 distinct CDR3 sequences, roughly 8% of them seen only once. What was sequenced was blood, either unsorted or a sorted T cell fraction (not recorded which). All receptors derive from a male donor with ankylosing spondylitis. Each CDR3 is given with its conserved first and last residue. The order of the fields is J gene, V gene, clone size, D gene, CDR3 DNA, CDR3 protein. A D gene is named only where the DNA matches it firmly. Only part of the rows carry a size: once, few, many, or a class if the clone is expanded.

J: TRBJ1-5; V: TRBV7-2; size: NA; D: NA; DNA: TGTGCCAGCAGCTTAGATTGGGGCCTGCATCAGCCCCAGCATTTT; CDR3: CASSLDWGLHQPQHF
J: TRBJ2-2; V: TRBV29-1; size: many; D: TRBD1; DNA: TGCAGCGTTGACGGGACAGGGATAACCGGGGAGCTGTTTTTT; CDR3: CSVDGTGITGELFF
J: TRBJ2-3; V: TRBV3-1; size: NA; D: NA; DNA: TGTGCCAGCAGCCAAGTTAGAGGGATAACAGATACGCAGTATTTT; CDR3: CASSQVRGITDTQYF
J: TRBJ2-3; V: TRBV5-1; size: NA; D: TRBD2; DNA: TGCGCCAGCAGCTTCAATCGACTAGCGGGAGGTGATACGCAGTATTTT; CDR3: CASSFNRLAGGDTQYF
J: TRBJ2-7; V: TRBV9; size: NA; D: NA; DNA: TGTGCCAGCAGCGTAGGGGGGGCCCTCTACGAGCAGTACTTC; CDR3: CASSVGGALYEQYF
J: TRBJ2-5; V: TRBV20-1; size: many; D: NA; DNA: TGCAGTGCTAGTTACCTCGCGGGAAAAGAGACCCAGTACTTC; CDR3: CSASYLAGKETQYF
J: TRBJ1-1; V: TRBV20-1; size: NA; D: NA; DNA: TGCAGTGCTAGCCCCAGAGGCACTGAAGCTTTCTTT; CDR3: CSASPRGTEAFF
J: TRBJ2-1; V: TRBV15; size: NA; D: NA; DNA: TGTGCCACCAGCAGAGATCTCCGGAAATTGGATGAGCAGTTCTTC; CDR3: CATSRDLRKLDEQFF
J: TRBJ1-6; V: TRBV7-3; size: NA; D: NA; DNA: TGTGCCAGCAGCTTCAAGGGAGACGGGGCACCCCTCCACTTT; CDR3: CASSFKGDGAPLHF
J: TRBJ1-1; V: TRBV27; size: few; D: NA; DNA: TGTGCCAGCAGTGTTACCGATAGGCTGAACACTGAAGCTTTCTTT; CDR3: CASSVTDRLNTEAFF
J: TRBJ1-1; V: TRBV13; size: many; D: NA; DNA: TGTGCCAGCAGCTTAGGGGCGGGGTACGTCGCGGAAGCTTTCTTT; CDR3: CASSLGAGYVAEAFF
J: TRBJ1-3; V: TRBV4-3; size: few; D: TRBD1; DNA: TGCGCCAGCAGCCAAGATTTGGGACAGGGGCGAAACACCATATATTTT; CDR3: CASSQDLGQGRNTIYF
J: TRBJ2-7; V: TRBV18; size: NA; D: TRBD2; DNA: TGTGCCAGCTCACCATTACAGCGCGGGGGTGGCGAGCAGTACTTC; CDR3: CASSPLQRGGGEQYF
J: TRBJ2-7; V: TRBV5-1; size: many; D: NA; DNA: TGCGCCAGCATCTACTCCCCCGATTACGACGAGCAGTACTTC; CDR3: CASIYSPDYDEQYF
J: TRBJ2-1; V: TRBV7-2; size: NA; D: TRBD2; DNA: TGTGCCAGCAGCAAGCGAATAGCGGGAGAGTACAATGAGCAGTTCTTC; CDR3: CASSKRIAGEYNEQFF
J: TRBJ1-5; V: TRBV27; size: few; D: NA; DNA: TGTGCCAGCAGTTGGGTCTATAGCAATCAGCCCCAGCATTTT; CDR3: CASSWVYSNQPQHF
J: TRBJ2-3; V: TRBV11-2; size: few; D: NA; DNA: TGTGCCAGCAGCTTAGCGGGCAGCCCACCCACAGATACGCAGTATTTT; CDR3: CASSLAGSPPTDTQYF
J: TRBJ2-3; V: TRBV5-1; size: NA; D: NA; DNA: TGCGCCAGCAGCTTACGGCGGGATGGCTCAGATACGCAGTATTTT; CDR3: CASSLRRDGSDTQYF
J: TRBJ2-1; V: TRBV19; size: NA; D: TRBD2; DNA: TGTGCCAGTAGGCTAGCGGGAGGCAATGAGCAGTTCTTC; CDR3: CASRLAGGNEQFF
J: TRBJ2-1; V: TRBV7-2; size: few; D: NA; DNA: TGTGCCAGCAGCTTAGATCTGTACAATGAGCAGTTCTTC; CDR3: CASSLDLYNEQFF
J: TRBJ1-3; V: TRBV20-1; size: few; D: NA; DNA: TGCAGTGCTAGAGATCGTCCAGGCACCTCTGGAAACACCATATATTTT; CDR3: CSARDRPGTSGNTIYF
J: TRBJ2-3; V: TRBV20-1; size: NA; D: NA; DNA: TGCAGTGCTAAGGGCTCCCAGGCAGATACGCAGTATTTT; CDR3: CSAKGSQADTQYF
J: TRBJ1-1; V: TRBV29-1; size: NA; D: NA; DNA: TGCAGCGTTGGGGACGGGATGAACACTGAAGCTTTCTTT; CDR3: CSVGDGMNTEAFF
J: TRBJ2-1; V: TRBV12-3/TRBV12-4; size: many; D: NA; DNA: TGTGCCAGCAGTATTGGGTATGAGCAGTTCTTC; CDR3: CASSIGYEQFF
J: TRBJ1-2; V: TRBV7-9; size: NA; D: TRBD1; DNA: TGTGCCAGCACCTACCCCGGGACAGAGAACTATGGCTACACCTTC; CDR3: CASTYPGTENYGYTF
J: TRBJ1-2; V: TRBV12-3/TRBV12-4; size: NA; D: NA; DNA: TGTGCCAGCAGACAGAACTATGGCTACACCTTC; CDR3: CASRQNYGYTF
J: TRBJ2-3; V: TRBV29-1; size: many; D: TRBD1; DNA: TGCAGCGTTGGAGGACAGGGTAGAACAGATACGCAGTATTTT; CDR3: CSVGGQGRTDTQYF
J: TRBJ2-7; V: TRBV4-1; size: few; D: TRBD2; DNA: TGCGCCAGCAGCCCTGGGCGGGGGGGGCAATTAAACAACTACGAGCAGTACTTC; CDR3: CASSPGRGGQLNNYEQYF
J: TRBJ1-1; V: TRBV20-1; size: NA; D: NA; DNA: TGCAGTGCTAGAGATCTTCCAATCACGGCTTTCTTT; CDR3: CSARDLPITAFF
J: TRBJ2-4; V: TRBV6-2/TRBV6-3; size: NA; D: NA; DNA: TGTGCCAGCAGCCCGAACCCTCTTTCAGCCAAAAACATTCAGTACTTC; CDR3: CASSPNPLSAKNIQYF